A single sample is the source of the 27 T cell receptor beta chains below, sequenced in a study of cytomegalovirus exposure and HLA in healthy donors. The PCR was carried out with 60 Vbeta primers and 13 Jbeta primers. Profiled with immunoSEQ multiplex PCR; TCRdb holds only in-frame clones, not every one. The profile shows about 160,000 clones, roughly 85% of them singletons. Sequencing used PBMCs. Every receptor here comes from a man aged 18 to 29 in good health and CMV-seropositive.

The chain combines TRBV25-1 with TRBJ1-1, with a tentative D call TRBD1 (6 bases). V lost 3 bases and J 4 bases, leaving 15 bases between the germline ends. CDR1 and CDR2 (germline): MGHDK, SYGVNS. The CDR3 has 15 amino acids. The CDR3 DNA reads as TGTGCCAGCAGTGAGTTAGGGGGACGGGGCACTGAAGCTTTCTTT. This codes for CASSELGGRGTEAFF. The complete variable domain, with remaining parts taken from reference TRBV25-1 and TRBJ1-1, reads EADIYQTPRYLVIGTGKKITLECSQTMGHDKMYWYQQDPGMELHLIHYSYGVNSTEKGDLSSESTVSRIRTEHFPLTLESARPSHTSQYLCASSELGGRGTEAFFGQGTRLTVV.

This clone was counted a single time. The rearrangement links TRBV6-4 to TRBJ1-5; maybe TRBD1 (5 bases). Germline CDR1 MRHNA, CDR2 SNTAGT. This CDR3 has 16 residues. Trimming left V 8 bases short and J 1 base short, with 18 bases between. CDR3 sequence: CASGLPGGLSNQPQHF. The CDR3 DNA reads TGTGCCAGCGGACTTCCCGGGGGGTTGAGCAATCAGCCCCAGCATTTT.

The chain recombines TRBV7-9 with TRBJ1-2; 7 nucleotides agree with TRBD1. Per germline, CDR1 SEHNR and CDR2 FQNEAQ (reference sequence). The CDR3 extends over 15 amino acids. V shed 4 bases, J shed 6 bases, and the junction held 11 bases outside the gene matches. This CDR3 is CASSSYLRGHDGYTF. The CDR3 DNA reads TGTGCCAGCAGCTCATATCTGAGGGGGCACGATGGCTACACCTTC.

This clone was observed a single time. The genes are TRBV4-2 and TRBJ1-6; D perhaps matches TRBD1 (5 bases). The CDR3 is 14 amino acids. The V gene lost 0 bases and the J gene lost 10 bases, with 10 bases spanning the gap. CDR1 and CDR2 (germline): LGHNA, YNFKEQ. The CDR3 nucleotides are TGTGCCAGCAGCCAAGAAGGCAAGGGGTCACCCCTCCACTTT. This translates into CASSQEGKGSPLHF.

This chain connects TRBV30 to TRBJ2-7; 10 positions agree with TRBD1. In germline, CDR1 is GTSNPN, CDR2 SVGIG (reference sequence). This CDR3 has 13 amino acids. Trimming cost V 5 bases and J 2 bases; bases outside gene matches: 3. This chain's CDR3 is CAWGTGDPYEQYF. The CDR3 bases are TGTGCCTGGGGGACAGGGGACCCCTACGAGCAGTACTTC.

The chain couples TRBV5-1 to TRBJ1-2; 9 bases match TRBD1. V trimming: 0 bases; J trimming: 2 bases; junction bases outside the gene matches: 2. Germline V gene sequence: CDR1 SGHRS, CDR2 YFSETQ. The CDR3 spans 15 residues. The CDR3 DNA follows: TGCGCCAGCAGCTTGGGGGACAGGGAAAACTATGGCTACACCTTC. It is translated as CASSLGDRENYGYTF.

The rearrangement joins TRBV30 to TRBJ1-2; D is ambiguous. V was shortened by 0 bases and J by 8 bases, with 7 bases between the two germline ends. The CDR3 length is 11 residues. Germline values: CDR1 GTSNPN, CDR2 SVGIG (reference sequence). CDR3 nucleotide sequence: TGTGCCTGGAGTGTACTGGGCGGCTACACCTTC. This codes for CAWSVLGGYTF.

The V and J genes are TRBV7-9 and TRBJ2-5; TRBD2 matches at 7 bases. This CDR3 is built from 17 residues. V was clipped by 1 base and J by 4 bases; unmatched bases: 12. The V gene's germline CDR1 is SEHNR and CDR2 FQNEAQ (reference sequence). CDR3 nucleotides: TGTGCCAGCAGCTTAGATGGAGGCGCGTGGGGGGGAGAGACCCAGTACTTC. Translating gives CASSLDGGAWGGETQYF.

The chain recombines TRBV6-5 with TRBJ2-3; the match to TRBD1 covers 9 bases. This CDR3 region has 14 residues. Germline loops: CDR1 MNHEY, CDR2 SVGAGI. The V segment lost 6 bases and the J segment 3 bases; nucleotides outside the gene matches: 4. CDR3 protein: CASSLDRGTDTQYF. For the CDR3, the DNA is TGTGCCAGCAGCCTCGACAGGGGGACAGATACGCAGTATTTT.

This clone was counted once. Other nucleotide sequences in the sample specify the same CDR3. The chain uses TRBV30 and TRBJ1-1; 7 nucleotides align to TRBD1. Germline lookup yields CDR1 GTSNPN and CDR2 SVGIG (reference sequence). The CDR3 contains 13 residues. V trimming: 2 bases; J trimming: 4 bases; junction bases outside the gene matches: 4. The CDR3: CAWSLAGGTEAFF. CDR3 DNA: TGTGCCTGGAGTCTCGCAGGGGGCACTGAAGCTTTCTTT.

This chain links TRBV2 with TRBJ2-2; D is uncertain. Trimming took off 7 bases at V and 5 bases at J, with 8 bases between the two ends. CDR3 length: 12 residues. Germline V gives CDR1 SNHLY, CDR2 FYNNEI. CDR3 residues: CASILGTGELFF. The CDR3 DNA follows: TGTGCCAGCATTCTCGGTACCGGGGAGCTGTTTTTT.

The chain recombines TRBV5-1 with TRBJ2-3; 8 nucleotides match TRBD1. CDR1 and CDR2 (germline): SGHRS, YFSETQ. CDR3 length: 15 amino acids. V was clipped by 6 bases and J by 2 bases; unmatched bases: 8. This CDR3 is CASTFRGLLTDTQYF. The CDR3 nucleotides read TGCGCCAGCACCTTCAGGGGGCTACTCACAGATACGCAGTATTTT.

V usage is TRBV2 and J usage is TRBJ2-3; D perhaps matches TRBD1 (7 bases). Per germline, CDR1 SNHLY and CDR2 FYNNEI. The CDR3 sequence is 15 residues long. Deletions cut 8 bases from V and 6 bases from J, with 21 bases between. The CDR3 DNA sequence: TGTGCCAGCTTCAGGGGGGTTTTGGTATTGGATACGCAGTATTTT. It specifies CASFRGVLVLDTQYF.

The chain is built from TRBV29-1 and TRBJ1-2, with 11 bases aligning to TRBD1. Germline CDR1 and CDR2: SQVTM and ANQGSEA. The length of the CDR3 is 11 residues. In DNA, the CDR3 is TGCGTGGGACAGGGGGATGTTGGCTACACCTTC. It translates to CVGQGDVGYTF.

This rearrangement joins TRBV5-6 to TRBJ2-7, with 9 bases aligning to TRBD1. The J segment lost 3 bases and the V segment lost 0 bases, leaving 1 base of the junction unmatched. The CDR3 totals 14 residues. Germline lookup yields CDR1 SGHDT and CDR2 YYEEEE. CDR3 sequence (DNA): TGTGCCAGCAGCTTGGGGGGACAGGGCTACGAGCAGTACTTC. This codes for CASSLGGQGYEQYF.

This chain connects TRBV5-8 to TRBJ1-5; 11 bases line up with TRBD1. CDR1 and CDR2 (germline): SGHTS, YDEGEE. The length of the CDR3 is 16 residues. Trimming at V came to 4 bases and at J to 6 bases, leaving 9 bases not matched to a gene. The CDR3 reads CASSRGQGVEGQPQHF. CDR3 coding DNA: TGTGCCAGCAGCCGGGGACAGGGGGTCGAAGGTCAGCCCCAGCATTTT.

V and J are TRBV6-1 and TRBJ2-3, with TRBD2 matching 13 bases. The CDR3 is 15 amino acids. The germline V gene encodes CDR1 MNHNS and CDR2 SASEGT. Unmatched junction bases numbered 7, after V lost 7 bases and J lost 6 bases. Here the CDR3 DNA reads TGTGCCAGCATTGTGACTAGCGGGGGGTGGGATACGCAGTATTTT. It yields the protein CASIVTSGGWDTQYF.

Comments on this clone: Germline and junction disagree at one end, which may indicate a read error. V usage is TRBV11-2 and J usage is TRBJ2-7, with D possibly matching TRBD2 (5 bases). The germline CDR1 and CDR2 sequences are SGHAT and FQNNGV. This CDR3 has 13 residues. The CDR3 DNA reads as TGTGCCAGCAGCTTCGGACTCTCCTACGAGCGGTACTTC. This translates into CASSFGLSYERYF. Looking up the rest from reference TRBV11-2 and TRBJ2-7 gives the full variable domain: EAGVAQSPRYKIIEKRQSVAFWCNPISGHATLYWYQQILGQGPKLLIQFQNNGVVDDSQLPKDRFSAERLKGVDSTLKIQPAKLEDSAVYLCASSFGLSYERYFGPGTRLTVT.

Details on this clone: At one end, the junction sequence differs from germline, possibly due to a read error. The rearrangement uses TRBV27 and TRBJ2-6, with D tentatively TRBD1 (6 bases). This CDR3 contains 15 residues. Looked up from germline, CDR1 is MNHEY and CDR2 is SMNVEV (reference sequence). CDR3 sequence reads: CASSEQGPEVNGLTF. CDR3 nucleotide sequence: TGTGCCAGCAGTGAACAGGGACCTGAGGTCAACGGCCTGACTTTC.

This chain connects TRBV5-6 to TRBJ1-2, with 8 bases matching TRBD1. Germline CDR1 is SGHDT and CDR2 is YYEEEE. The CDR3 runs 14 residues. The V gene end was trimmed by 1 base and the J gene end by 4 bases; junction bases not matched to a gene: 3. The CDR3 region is CASSLRDRPYGYTF. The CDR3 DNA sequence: TGTGCCAGCAGCTTGCGGGACAGGCCCTATGGCTACACCTTC. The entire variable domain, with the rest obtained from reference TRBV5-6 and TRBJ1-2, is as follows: DAGVTQSPTHLIKTRGQQVTLRCSPKSGHDTVSWYQQALGQGPQFIFQYYEEEERQRGNFPDRFSGHQFPNYSSELNVNALLLGDSALYLCASSLRDRPYGYTFGSGTRLTVV.

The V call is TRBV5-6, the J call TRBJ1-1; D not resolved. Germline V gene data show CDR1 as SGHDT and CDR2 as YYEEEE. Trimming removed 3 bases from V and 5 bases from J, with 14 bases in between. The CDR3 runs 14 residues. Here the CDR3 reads CASSSSPQTTEAFF. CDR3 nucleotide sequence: TGTGCCAGCAGCTCTTCCCCGCAGACTACTGAAGCTTTCTTT.

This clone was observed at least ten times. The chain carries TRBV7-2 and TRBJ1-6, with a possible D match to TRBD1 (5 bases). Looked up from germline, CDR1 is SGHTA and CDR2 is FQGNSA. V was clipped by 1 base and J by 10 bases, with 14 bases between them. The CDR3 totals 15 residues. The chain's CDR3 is CASSLDPGGGSPLHF. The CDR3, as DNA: TGTGCCAGCAGCTTAGATCCCGGGGGAGGATCACCCCTCCACTTT.

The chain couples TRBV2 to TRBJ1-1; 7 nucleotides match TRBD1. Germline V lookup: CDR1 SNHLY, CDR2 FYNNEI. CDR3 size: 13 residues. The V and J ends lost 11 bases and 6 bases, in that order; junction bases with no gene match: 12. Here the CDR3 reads CACCRDSLSEAFF. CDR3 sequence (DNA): TGTGCCTGTTGCCGGGACAGCCTCTCTGAAGCTTTCTTT.

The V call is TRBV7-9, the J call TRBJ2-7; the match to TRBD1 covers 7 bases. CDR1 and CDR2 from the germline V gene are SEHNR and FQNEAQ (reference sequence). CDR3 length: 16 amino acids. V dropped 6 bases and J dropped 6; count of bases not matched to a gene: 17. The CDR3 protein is CASSYTGTGAKGEQYF. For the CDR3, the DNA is TGTGCCAGCAGTTATACGGGTACAGGGGCAAAAGGCGAGCAGTACTTC.

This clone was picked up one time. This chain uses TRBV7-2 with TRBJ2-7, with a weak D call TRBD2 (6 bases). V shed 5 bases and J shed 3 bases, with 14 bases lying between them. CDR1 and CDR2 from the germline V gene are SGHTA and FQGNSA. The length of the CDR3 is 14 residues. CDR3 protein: CASSPHGGVYEQYF. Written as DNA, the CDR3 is TGTGCCAGCAGCCCTCACGGGGGTGTCTACGAGCAGTACTTC.

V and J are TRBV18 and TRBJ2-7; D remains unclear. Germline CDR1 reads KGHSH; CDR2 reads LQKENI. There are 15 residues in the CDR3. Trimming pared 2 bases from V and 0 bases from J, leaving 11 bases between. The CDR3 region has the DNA TGTGCCAGCTCACCAGGAACCAGGAACTCCTACGAGCAGTACTTC. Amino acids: CASSPGTRNSYEQYF.

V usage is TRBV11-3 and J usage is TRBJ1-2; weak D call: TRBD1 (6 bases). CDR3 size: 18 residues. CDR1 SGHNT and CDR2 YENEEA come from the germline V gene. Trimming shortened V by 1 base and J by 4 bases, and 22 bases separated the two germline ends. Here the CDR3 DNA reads TGTGCCAGCAGCTTAGTAGGCCCGTCAGGGGCTAGGAGCTATGGCTACACCTTC. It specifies CASSLVGPSGARSYGYTF.